The entry below describes one T cell receptor beta chain. The clone's antigen remains unknown. No much larger clone exists at a distance of one base, and base qualities are not known. From V the trimming removes 5 bases and from J it removes 3 bases, while the gene matches leave 6 bases of the junction unaccounted for. Spanning cysteine to phenylalanine, the CDR3 consists of 14 amino acids. Left in the record is the CDR3 DNA by itself, 42 bases read in frame from the first base. CDR1 SEHNR and CDR2 FQNEAQ are derived from the germline V gene (reference sequence). This record belongs to a study of tumor and adjacent non-tumor tissue in lung cancer (dated by TCRdb to 2016 to 2019). For context, the study as a whole: Of the cohort, some 12 patients had adenocarcinoma, 2 had squamous cell carcinoma and 1 had small cell lung cancer. For each patient, one tumor sample and one normal lung sample were taken, giving around 31 paired specimens that underwent TCRbeta CDR3 sequencing. In total, sequencing yielded 125,075,908 productive TCRbeta reads, which works out to an average of around 3.9 million reads per sample. The 15 enrolled patients, of whom some 10 were men and 5 were women, were aged roughly 30 to 80 years and were diagnosed with TNM stage I to III disease. The study compared bulk TCRbeta repertoires between lung tumor tissue and matched distant non-tumor lung tissue from 15 lung cancer patients. Broad study findings and their caveats: Significantly higher TCR diversity was found in younger patients, and higher tumor TCR diversity was associated with shorter overall and disease-free survival. Tumor tissue showed significantly higher TCR diversity (inverse Simpson) than normal lung tissue, at 431.37 vs 166.20 (P = 0.0075, Mann-Whitney U test). Neither the sequencing platform nor unique molecular identifiers are named or mentioned anywhere in the methods. The cohort had only about 14 patients, and the authors noted that larger samples and more detailed clinical data are needed. Because peripheral blood was not sequenced, the blood TCRbeta repertoires of the lung cancer patients in the study went unexamined. The top 100 clones accounted for a significantly larger cumulative portion of the repertoire in normal lung than in tumor tissue.

The library came from multiplex PCR. The run used an Illumina HiSeq 2500. TCRbeta libraries were constructed through three rounds of nested PCR with primers (Table S4) according to protocols adapted from ARM-PCR. PCR products of 200-500 bp were gel-excised and purified with the QIAquick gel extraction kit before sequencing. Regarding the original processing steps: Reads were cleaned using Trimmomatic, were merged into complete CDR3 sequences using FLASH, and were assigned to V(D)J germline segments using MiTCR. Clonal diversity was calculated as the inverse Simpson's index using VDJtools. Productive reads were defined as in-frame sequences without a premature stop codon. In TCRdb, the public reads were trimmed at Q25 with fastp and aligned with MiXCR, with productive beta chains retained. One record per CDR3 amino acid sequence lists the most common genes and DNA. The V and J calls reflect TCRdb's pipeline rather than the authors' work. The sample table contains more than 70,000 distinct CDR3 sequences; only one count was recorded for approximately 57% of them. The top ten constitute around 16% of the sample.

Bulk unsorted tissue served as the source for RNA extraction, and RNA quality was assessed using a NanoDrop ND-1000 and an Agilent 2100. All donors had newly diagnosed lung cancer, had not received prior chemotherapy, and were admitted for thoracic surgery in China between August and November 2014. Anyone who had undergone radiotherapy or chemotherapy before, or who had another cancer at the same time, was left out of the study. Surgical tissue pieces of 1-2 cm3 were preserved in RNAlater solution and were kept at -80 degrees C until use. The V gene is TRBV7-9 and the J gene is TRBJ1-1; 7 bases in between match TRBD1. The origin of this receptor is a man between 65 and 79 years old with non-small cell lung cancer. The sample consisted of lung tumor tissue. The bases read TGTGCCAGCAGCCGCATGACAGGGTACACTGAAGCTTTCTTT. This sequence encodes CASSRMTGYTEAFF.